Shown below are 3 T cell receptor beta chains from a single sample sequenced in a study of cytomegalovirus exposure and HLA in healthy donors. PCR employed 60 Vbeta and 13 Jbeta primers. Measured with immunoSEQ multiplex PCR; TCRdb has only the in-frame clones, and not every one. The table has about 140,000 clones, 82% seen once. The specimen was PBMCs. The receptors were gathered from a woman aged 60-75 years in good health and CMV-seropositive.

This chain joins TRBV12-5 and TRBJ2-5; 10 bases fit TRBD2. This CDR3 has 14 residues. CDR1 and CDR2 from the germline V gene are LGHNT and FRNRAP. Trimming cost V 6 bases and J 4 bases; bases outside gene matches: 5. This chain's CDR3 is CASGDGTSAETQYF. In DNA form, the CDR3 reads TGTGCTAGTGGGGATGGGACTAGCGCAGAGACCCAGTACTTC.

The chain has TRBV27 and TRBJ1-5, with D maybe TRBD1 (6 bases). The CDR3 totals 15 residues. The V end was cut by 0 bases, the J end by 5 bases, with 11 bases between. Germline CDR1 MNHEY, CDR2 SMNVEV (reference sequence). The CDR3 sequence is CASSLSLGGDQPQHF. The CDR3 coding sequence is TGTGCCAGCAGTTTATCCCTAGGGGGGGATCAGCCCCAGCATTTT.

CDR3 DNA: TGTGCCACCAGCAGAGAGCTAAAGAATGAGCAGTTCTTC. As protein: CATSRELKNEQFF. The genes are TRBV15 and TRBJ2-1; D not certain. V was clipped by 0 bases and J by 7 bases, with 7 bases between them. CDR1 LNHNV and CDR2 YYDKDF come from the germline V gene (reference sequence). CDR3 length equals 13 residues.